These 19 T cell receptor beta chains were sequenced from one sample in a study of Graves' ophthalmopathy and Graves' hyperthyroidism. Investigators amplified TCR beta CDR3 regions from RNA transcripts. The library came from an HTBI-primed first-round RT-PCR and a second-round multiplex PCR. TCRdb itself ran the multiplex PCR reads through MiXCR, one entry per CDR3 protein. The table lists just over 400,000 distinct CDR3 sequences, 20% to 25% of them singletons, with approximately 3% in the top ten. Sequencing input: peripheral blood. Source of these receptors: a woman between 18 and 30 years old with stable Graves' hyperthyroidism.

The gene calls are TRBV4-3 and TRBJ2-5, with 7 bases fitting TRBD1. The CDR3 is 16 residues long. V was clipped by 1 base and J by 9 bases; unmatched bases: 14. In germline, CDR1 is LGHNA, CDR2 YSLEER. The CDR3 reads CASSQGYWDSPRAQYF. Written as DNA, the CDR3 is TGCGCCAGCAGCCAAGGGTACTGGGACAGCCCAAGGGCCCAGTACTTC.

This clonotype was picked up many times. A read error may explain this, as a much larger clone is one base away. V and J are TRBV28 and TRBJ1-6; the match to TRBD1 covers 7 bases. CDR1 and CDR2 from the germline V gene are MDHEN and SYDVKM. The CDR3 contains 14 residues. The CDR3 loop is CASRRQGYNPPLHF. Here the CDR3 DNA reads TGTGCCAGCAGAAGACAGGGCTATAATCCACCCCTCCACTTT. The whole variable domain, remainder taken from reference TRBV28 and TRBJ1-6, is DVKVTQSSRYLVKRTGEKVFLECVQDMDHENMFWYRQDPGLGLRLIYFSYDVKMKEKGDIPEGYSVSREKKERFSLILESASTNQTSMYLCASRRQGYNPPLHFGNGTRLTVT.

This clonotype has a count of ten or more. The rearrangement uses TRBV6-1 and TRBJ1-2, with a possible D match to TRBD1 (5 bases). The CDR3 spans 15 residues. V was cut by 4 bases and J by 6 bases, with 18 bases left in between. Germline V gene data show CDR1 as MNHNS and CDR2 as SASEGT. The CDR3: CASSAREVTGHGYTF. CDR3 sequence (DNA): TGTGCCAGCAGTGCAAGGGAGGTGACGGGACATGGCTACACCTTC.

This clonotype has a count of ten or more. This sequence joins TRBV6-5 and TRBJ2-2; 7 bases agree with TRBD1. J was trimmed by 3 bases and V by 8 bases; bases with no gene match: 9. This CDR3 is built from 15 residues. Germline CDR1 MNHEY, CDR2 SVGAGI. As DNA, the CDR3 is TGTGCCAGCGCCGACAGGGTTGAGGACACCGGGGAGCTGTTTTTT. It yields the protein CASADRVEDTGELFF.

In this sample, this clonotype turned up many times. The chain carries TRBV2 and TRBJ1-1; perhaps TRBD1 as D (5 bases). The V end lost 9 bases, the J end lost 6 bases, and 11 bases lay between the germline ends. The CDR3 runs to 11 residues. CDR1 and CDR2 (germline): SNHLY, FYNNEI. The CDR3 spells CARNQGAEAFF. The CDR3 DNA sequence: TGTGCCAGGAATCAGGGTGCTGAAGCTTTCTTT.

Only a few counts were recorded for this clonotype. The chain recombines TRBV28 with TRBJ2-5; D unclear. V was cut by 2 bases and J by 2 bases, with 18 bases left in between. This CDR3 comprises 17 residues. Per germline, CDR1 MDHEN and CDR2 SYDVKM. This CDR3 is CASSLTSPPAEQETQYF. CDR3 in DNA: TGTGCCAGCAGTTTAACCTCCCCCCCGGCGGAGCAAGAGACCCAGTACTTC.

The chain employs TRBV2 and TRBJ2-6; tentatively, D is TRBD2 (5 bases). Trimming cost V 10 bases and J 11 bases, with 12 bases left between them. Germline-derived CDR1 and CDR2 are SNHLY and FYNNEI. CDR3 size: 11 residues. The DNA for the CDR3 is TGTGCCAAGGCGGGCGACGACGTCCTGACTTTC. It specifies CAKAGDDVLTF.

This clonotype was found many times. This chain uses TRBV29-1 with TRBJ2-7, with 10 nucleotides matching TRBD1. The CDR3 is made up of 13 amino acids. J lost 7 bases, V lost 7 bases, and 10 bases had no gene match. Germline V gene sequence: CDR1 SQVTM, CDR2 ANQGSEA. CDR3 nucleotides: TGCAGCGCCGGGACAGGGGCTGGAAGGGAGCAGTACTTC. This sequence encodes CSAGTGAGREQYF.

This clonotype was found a few times. The genes are TRBV2 and TRBJ2-2; no clear D. Trimming stripped 10 bases from V and 5 bases from J, with 17 bases between. Germline V CDR1 and CDR2: SNHLY, FYNNEI. CDR3 length equals 14 residues. CDR3 loop: CATSREPVTGELFF. CDR3 DNA sequence: TGTGCCACCTCCCGCGAGCCGGTGACCGGGGAGCTGTTTTTT.

This clonotype occurred a few times. This may come from a read error, since a much larger clone is one base off. J is TRBJ1-3 and V is TRBV14, with no clear D. The CDR3 spans 15 residues. CDR1 SGHDN and CDR2 FVKESK come from the germline V gene. CDR3 coding DNA: TGTGTCAGCAGCCAAGAAGCGGGGTCTGGAAACACCATATATTTT. This sequence encodes CVSSQEAGSGNTIYF.

This clonotype was observed a handful of times. Just one base apart from a much larger clone, this may be a read error. This chain uses TRBV6-5 with TRBJ2-2, with a weak D call TRBD2 (5 bases). The CDR3 is 17 residues long. In germline, CDR1 is MNHEY, CDR2 SVGAGI. In DNA, the CDR3 is TGTGCCAGCAGTTACGACGGGATGTTATCCAACACCGGGGAGCTGTGTTTT. This encodes CASSYDGMLSNTGELCF.

This clonotype was recorded many times. The chain combines TRBV2 with TRBJ1-2, with unresolved D. V lost 2 bases, J lost 3 bases, and 16 bases lay in between. The CDR3 loop spans 16 amino acids. Germline-derived CDR1 and CDR2 are SNHLY and FYNNEI. The DNA for the CDR3 is TGTGCCAGCAGTGAAACCTTACCAGGTCGCTACTATGGCTACACCTTC. This encodes CASSETLPGRYYGYTF.

The sample holds many counts of this clonotype. The chain uses TRBV2 and TRBJ1-1; 7 bases map to TRBD1. Germline assignment: CDR1 SNHLY and CDR2 FYNNEI. Germline trimming cut 4 bases from V and 2 bases from J; bases unmatched to any gene: 4. This CDR3 has 14 amino acids. The CDR3 loop reads CASSVGQTNTEAFF. The CDR3 region has the DNA TGTGCCAGCAGTGTGGGACAGACAAACACTGAAGCTTTCTTT.

This clonotype was observed at least ten times. V gene TRBV7-6 combines with J gene TRBJ1-1, with 9 positions matching TRBD1. The ends lost 3 bases at V and 5 bases at J; junction bases unmatched: 4. Germline CDR1 SGHVS, CDR2 FNYEAQ. The CDR3 consists of 14 residues. The CDR3 DNA is TGTGCCAGCAGCTTGACAGGGGGTGAGACTGAAGCTTTCTTT. Translated, it gives CASSLTGGETEAFF.

About this clonotype itself: The final CDR3 position lacks the conserved phenylalanine or tryptophan, pointing to a likely read error. The chain uses TRBV5-5 and TRBJ1-1; unclear D gene. Trimming removed 0 bases from V and 3 bases from J, with 3 bases in between. Germline loops: CDR1 SGHKS, CDR2 YYEKEE (reference sequence). The CDR3 runs 12 residues. The CDR3 nucleotides are TGTGCCAGCAGCTTGGTTGACACTGAAGCTTTCTAT. Its protein product is CASSLVDTEAFY.

This clonotype has at least ten counts. The chain joins TRBV20-1 to TRBJ1-5; a weak D match, TRBD1 (5 bases). This CDR3 spans 15 amino acids. V dropped 6 bases and J dropped 4 bases, with 19 bases sitting between them. The V gene's germline CDR1 is DFQATT and CDR2 SNEGSKA (reference sequence). The CDR3 protein is CSAPEERGSNQPQHF. CDR3 DNA sequence: TGCAGTGCCCCCGAAGAGAGGGGCAGTAATCAGCCCCAGCATTTT.

The chain employs TRBV7-8 and TRBJ2-2, with 11 bases fitting TRBD2. The CDR3 covers 15 residues. CDR1 SGHVS and CDR2 FQNEAQ come from the germline V gene. With V trimmed by 2 bases and J by 7 bases, 3 bases remained unmatched. CDR3: CASSLQLAGVGELFF. Here the CDR3 DNA reads TGTGCCAGCAGCTTACAACTAGCGGGAGTCGGGGAGCTGTTTTTT.

The V and J genes are TRBV28 and TRBJ2-7; D uncertain. The germline V gene encodes CDR1 MDHEN and CDR2 SYDVKM. Between the trimmed V and J ends, which lost 3 bases and 4 bases, there was a span of 16 bases. The CDR3 is made up of 15 amino acids. The CDR3 bases are TGTGCCAGCAGTTTGATCAGGTCTTCGATATACGAGCAGTACTTC. Translated: CASSLIRSSIYEQYF.

The chain uses TRBV20-1 and TRBJ1-1, with a weak D call TRBD1 (5 bases). V was clipped by 4 bases and J by 2 bases, with 11 bases between them. The CDR3 consists of 13 residues. Per the germline V gene, CDR1 is DFQATT and CDR2 is SNEGSKA (reference sequence). Here the CDR3 reads CSAIRGVNTEAFF. The CDR3 DNA follows: TGCAGTGCTATAAGAGGGGTAAACACTGAAGCTTTCTTT.